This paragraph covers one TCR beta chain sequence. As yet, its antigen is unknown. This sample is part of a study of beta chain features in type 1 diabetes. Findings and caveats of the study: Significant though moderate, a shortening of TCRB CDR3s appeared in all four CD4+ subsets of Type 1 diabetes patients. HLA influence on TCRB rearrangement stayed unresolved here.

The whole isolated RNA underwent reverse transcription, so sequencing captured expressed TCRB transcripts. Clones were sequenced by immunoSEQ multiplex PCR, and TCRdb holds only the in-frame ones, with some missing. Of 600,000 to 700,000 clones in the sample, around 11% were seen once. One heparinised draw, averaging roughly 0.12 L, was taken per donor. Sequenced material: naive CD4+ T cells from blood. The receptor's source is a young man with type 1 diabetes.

Here the CDR3 DNA reads TGTGCCAGCAGTGAATCCCGTTGGGGTACCCTCCACTTT. Its translation: CASSESRWGTLHF. The gene calls are TRBV2 and TRBJ1-6; D is unclear. V was trimmed by 2 bases and J by 14 bases, leaving 13 bases between them. The CDR3 extends over 13 amino acids. Germline CDR1 reads SNHLY; CDR2 reads FYNNEI.